This TCR beta chain derives from a study of blood T cell repertoires in COVID-19. Germline-derived CDR1 and CDR2 are MNHEY and SVGEGT. The CDR3 length is 15 residues. V lost 5 bases to trimming and J lost 2 bases; unmatched junction nucleotides: 4. Original data processing: Scientists estimated how many nucleated cells there were by amplifying reference gene primers. Clones were sequenced by immunoSEQ multiplex PCR, and TCRdb holds only the in-frame ones, with some missing. V and J calls and clone size are as listed in that table; D and trimming were resolved from the DNA. The sample yields 150,000 to 190,000 clones, over 60% seen once.

What was sequenced was peripheral blood. The sequence was collected from a woman of 80 years or more with acute or convalescent COVID-19. The chain joins TRBV6-2 or TRBV6-3 to TRBJ1-5, with 9 bases fitting TRBD1. CDR3: CASSPRTGGNQPQHF. As DNA, the CDR3 is TGTGCCAGCAGTCCGCGGACAGGGGGCAATCAGCCCCAGCATTTT.